This TCR beta chain was retrieved from a study of blood T cell repertoires in COVID-19. Study-wide background: The United States, Italy and Spain provided the acute and convalescent COVID-19 samples. PBMCs, B-cell-depleted T cells, or T cells provided the cDNA or gDNA that made up the material.

Per the original data handling: Estimation of nucleated cell counts relied on the amplification of reference gene primers. The protocol was immunoSEQ multiplex PCR, while the TCRdb copy is restricted to in-frame clones and leaves out a portion. V and J calls plus clone size are reproduced from that table; the DNA served to infer D and trimming. The sample includes approximately 240,000 clones, about four fifths of them seen just once. V was trimmed by 7 bases and J by 2 bases, leaving 15 bases between them. The CDR3 totals 15 residues. Germline CDR1 is SQVTM and CDR2 is ANQGSEA. This rearrangement joins TRBV29-1 to TRBJ2-6, with a tentative D call TRBD1 (5 bases). Material: peripheral blood. The TCR was taken from a young woman who had recovered from COVID-19. The chain's CDR3 is CSAWGQGAGANVLTF. The CDR3 coding sequence is TGCAGCGCCTGGGGTCAGGGTGCTGGGGCCAACGTCCTGACTTTC.